The rows below give T cell receptor beta chains drawn from one sample of a study of OX40 agonist ivuxolimab in advanced cancers. The protocol was immunoSEQ multiplex PCR, while the TCRdb copy is restricted to in-frame clones and leaves out a portion. The table records about 49,000 clones, roughly 90% of them present only once. The input for sequencing was CD4+ or CD8+ T cells sorted from blood, taken in a trial of the OX40 agonist ivuxolimab. The origin of the receptors is an adult with an advanced solid tumor such as melanoma, head and neck, liver or kidney cancer. Each CDR3 is given with its conserved first and last residue. Fields, in order: V gene, J gene, clone size, D gene, CDR3 DNA, CDR3 protein. A D gene is named only where the DNA matches it firmly. Size tells how often a clone was seen (once, few, many) or the class of an expanded clone, and some rows leave it out.

>TRBV18|TRBJ2-6|-|TRBD1
TGTGCCAGCTCATATGGGACAGGTAACTCTGGGGCCAACGTCCTGACTTTC
CASSYGTGNSGANVLTF
>TRBV7-3|TRBJ2-3|-|-
TGTGCCAGCAGCTTCATTCCCGGGACTGGGGGATTAAATACGCAGTATTTT
CASSFIPGTGGLNTQYF
>TRBV7-2|TRBJ2-3|-|TRBD2
TGTGCCAGCAGCTTAGAACTAGCGGGAGGGTCCCATACGCAGTATTTT
CASSLELAGGSHTQYF
>TRBV28|TRBJ2-3|once|TRBD1
TGTGCCAGCACTTCCCAGGGGGACGCAGATACGCAGTATTTT
CASTSQGDADTQYF
>TRBV19|TRBJ1-5|once|-
TGTGCCAGTAGTAGCTGGGACGGGAGCAATCAGCCCCAGCATTTT
CASSSWDGSNQPQHF
>TRBV6-5|TRBJ2-2|-|-
TGTGCCAGCAGTGTATTGGACACCGGGGAGCTGTTTTTT
CASSVLDTGELFF
>TRBV5-4|TRBJ2-5|few|-
TGTGCCAGCAGCAAATTGACAGATGGGGAGACCCAGTACTTC
CASSKLTDGETQYF
>TRBV10-3|TRBJ2-7|-|-
TGTGCCATCAGGGCGGATGGTTCCTACGAGCAGTACTTC
CAIRADGSYEQYF
>TRBV6-1|TRBJ1-2|-|-
TGTGCCAGCAGTGACCACCATAGGGGTAACTATGGCTACACCTTC
CASSDHHRGNYGYTF
>TRBV9|TRBJ2-3|-|TRBD2
TGTGCCAGCAGCATACTAGCGGGAGGCACAGATACGCAGTATTTT
CASSILAGGTDTQYF
>TRBV30|TRBJ2-7|-|TRBD2
TGTGCCTGGAGTCCGGGGGGGGCCTACGAGCAGTACTTC
CAWSPGGAYEQYF